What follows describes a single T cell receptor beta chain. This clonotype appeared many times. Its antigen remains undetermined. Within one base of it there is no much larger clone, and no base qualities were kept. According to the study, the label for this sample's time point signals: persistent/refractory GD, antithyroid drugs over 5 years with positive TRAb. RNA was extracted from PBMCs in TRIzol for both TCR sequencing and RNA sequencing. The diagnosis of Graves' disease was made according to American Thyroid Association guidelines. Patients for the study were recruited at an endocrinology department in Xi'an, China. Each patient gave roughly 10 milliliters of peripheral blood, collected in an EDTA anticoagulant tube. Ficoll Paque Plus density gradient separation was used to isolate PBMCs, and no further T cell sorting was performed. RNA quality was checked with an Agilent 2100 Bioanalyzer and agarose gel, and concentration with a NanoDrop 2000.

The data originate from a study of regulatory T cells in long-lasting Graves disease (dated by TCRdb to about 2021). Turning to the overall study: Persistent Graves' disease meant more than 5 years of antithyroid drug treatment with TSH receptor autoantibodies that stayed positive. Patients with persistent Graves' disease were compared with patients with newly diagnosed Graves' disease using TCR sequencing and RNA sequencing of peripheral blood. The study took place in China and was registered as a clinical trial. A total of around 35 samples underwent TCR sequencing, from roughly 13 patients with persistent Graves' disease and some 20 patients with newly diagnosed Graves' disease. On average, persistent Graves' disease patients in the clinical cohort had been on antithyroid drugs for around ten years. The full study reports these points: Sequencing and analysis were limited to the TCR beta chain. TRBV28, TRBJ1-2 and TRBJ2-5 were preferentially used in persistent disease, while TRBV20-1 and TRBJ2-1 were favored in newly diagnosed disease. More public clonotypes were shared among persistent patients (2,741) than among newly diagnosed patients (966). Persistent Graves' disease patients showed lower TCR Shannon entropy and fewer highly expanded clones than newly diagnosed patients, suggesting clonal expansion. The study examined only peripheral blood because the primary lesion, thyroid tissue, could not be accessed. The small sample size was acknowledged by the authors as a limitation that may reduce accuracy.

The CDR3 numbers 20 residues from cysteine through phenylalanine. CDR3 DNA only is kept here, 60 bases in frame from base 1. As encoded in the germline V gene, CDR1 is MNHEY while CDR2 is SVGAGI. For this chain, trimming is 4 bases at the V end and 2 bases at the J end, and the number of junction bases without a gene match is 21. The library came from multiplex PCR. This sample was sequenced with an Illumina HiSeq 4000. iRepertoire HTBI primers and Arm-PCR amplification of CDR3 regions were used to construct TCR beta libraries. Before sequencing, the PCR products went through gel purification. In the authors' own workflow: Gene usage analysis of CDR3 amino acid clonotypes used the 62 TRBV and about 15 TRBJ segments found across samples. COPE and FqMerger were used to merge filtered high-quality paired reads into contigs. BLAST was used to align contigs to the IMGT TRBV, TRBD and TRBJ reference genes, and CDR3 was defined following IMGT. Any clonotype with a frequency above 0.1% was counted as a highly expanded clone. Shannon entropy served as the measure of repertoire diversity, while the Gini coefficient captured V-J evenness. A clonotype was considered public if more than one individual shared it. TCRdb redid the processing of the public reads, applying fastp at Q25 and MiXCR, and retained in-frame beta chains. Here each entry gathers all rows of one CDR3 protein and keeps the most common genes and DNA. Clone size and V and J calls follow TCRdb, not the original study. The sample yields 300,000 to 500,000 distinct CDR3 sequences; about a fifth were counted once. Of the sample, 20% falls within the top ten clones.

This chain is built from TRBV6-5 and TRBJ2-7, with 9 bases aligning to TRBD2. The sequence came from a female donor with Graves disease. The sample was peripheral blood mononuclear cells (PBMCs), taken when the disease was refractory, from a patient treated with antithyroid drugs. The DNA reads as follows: TGTGCCAGCAGTTCCACCCCAGGTGGTAGCGGGGGATACAGGACCTACGAGCAGTACTTC. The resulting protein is CASSSTPGGSGGYRTYEQYF.